Sequencing of this T cell receptor (beta chain) was carried out in a study of OX40 agonist ivuxolimab in advanced cancers. With regard to the full study: The costimulatory receptor OX40 (CD134) was targeted by ivuxolimab, a fully human IgG2 agonistic monoclonal antibody. Among the approximately 54 dose-escalation patients, approximately 20 had hepatocellular carcinoma, around 15 melanoma, 9 renal cell carcinoma and 9 head and neck cancer. Prior anti-PD-1, anti-PD-L1 or anti-CTLA-4 therapy was permitted, and less than 45% of dose-escalation patients had received checkpoint inhibitors. Partial responses were achieved by three dose-escalation patients, of whom one had hepatocellular carcinoma and two had cutaneous melanoma. In the dose-escalation cohort, roughly 80% of patients were male, and the mean age was approximately 55 years, with a range of about 23 to 80. Intravenous ivuxolimab was administered to patients every 2 weeks at six dose levels: 0.01, 0.1, 0.3, 1.5, 3 and 10 mg/kg. The paper covers the monotherapy dose-escalation part of the phase I ivuxolimab trial, which included N of about 50 patients. Peripheral TCRbeta sequencing aimed to test whether ivuxolimab altered TCR sequence diversity and caused clonal T-cell expansion.

The trial excluded patients who had a history of autoimmune disease or were on systemic immunosuppression. Peripheral blood for TCR sequencing was collected from all dose cohorts at baseline, on cycle 4 day 1, and on cycle 7 day 1. Samples came from an open-label, multicenter, first-in-human phase I dose-escalation trial of ivuxolimab. Adults with locally advanced or metastatic melanoma, renal cell carcinoma, hepatocellular carcinoma or head and neck squamous cell carcinoma were enrolled in the trial. CD4+ and CD8+ T cells were sorted separately from peripheral blood before TCR sequencing. In the case of this clone: Its antigen remains undetermined. No base quality information exists; no much larger clone differs at one position.

Per the germline V gene, MNHNS is the CDR1 and SASEGT is the CDR2. Counted from cysteine to phenylalanine, this CDR3 has 12 amino acids. Only the CDR3 portion is preserved as DNA: 36 bases, with reading frame beginning at the first base. The V and J ends are trimmed by 7 bases and 7 bases, leaving 11 bases between them. The paper as a whole reports these results and caveats: Clonal expansion of both CD4+ and CD8+ blood T cells was observed from baseline to week 6 at doses 0.1 to 3.0 mg/kg. In the 0.1-3.0 mg/kg groups, partial responders had among the lowest normalized peripheral clonal expansion, particularly in CD8+ T cells. After ivuxolimab, expanded clones were on average more numerous among CD8+ T cells than among CD4+ T cells. The antigen specificity of the clonally expanded peripheral T cells was not determined. Low levels of normalized T-cell clonal expansion were also seen in some patients who did not respond.

For sequencing of the TCRbeta CDR3 region, genomic DNA was extracted from the sorted cells. TCRbeta CDR3 regions were sequenced using the immunoSEQ Assay. TCRdb's version of the immuneACCESS table is confined to in-frame rearrangements and falls short of the full clone set. An unresolved V gene accounts for under half of the shortfall where checked; the remainder is of unknown origin. The sample has about 73,000 clones on record, 92% of them singletons. The ten largest clones represent 8.5% to 10% of the sample. The material was CD4+ or CD8+ T cells sorted from blood, obtained in a trial of the OX40 agonist ivuxolimab. The V gene is TRBV6-1 and the J gene is TRBJ1-5, with the D gene uncertain. This clonotype originated in an adult with an advanced solid tumor such as melanoma, head and neck, liver or kidney cancer. The CDR3 protein sequence reads: CASTTGRQPQHF. In nucleotides, the sequence is TGTGCCAGCACTACGGGCCGGCAGCCCCAGCATTTT.